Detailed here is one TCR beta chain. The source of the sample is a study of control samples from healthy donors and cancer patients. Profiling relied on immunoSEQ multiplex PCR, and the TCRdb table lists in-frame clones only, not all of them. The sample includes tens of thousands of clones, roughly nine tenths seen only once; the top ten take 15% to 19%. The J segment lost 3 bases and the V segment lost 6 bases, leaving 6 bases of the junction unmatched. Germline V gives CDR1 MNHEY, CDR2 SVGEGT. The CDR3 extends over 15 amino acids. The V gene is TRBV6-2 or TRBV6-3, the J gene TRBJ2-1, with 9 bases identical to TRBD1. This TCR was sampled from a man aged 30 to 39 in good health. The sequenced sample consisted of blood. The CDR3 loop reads CASSNRGPDYNEQFF. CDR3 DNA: TGTGCCAGCAGCAACAGGGGGCCCGACTACAATGAGCAGTTCTTC.